This paragraph reports one TCR beta chain. As yet, its antigen is unknown. One end of the junction varies from germline; a read error may be responsible. Germline lookup yields CDR1 MNHEY and CDR2 SVGAGI. This CDR3 region has 12 residues. This specimen comes from a study of cytomegalovirus exposure and HLA in healthy donors. The wider study: Among around 170 million T cells, an earlier analysis found about 100 million unique TCR beta sequences. Genetic ancestry analysis placed approximately 80% of the 398 donors that were genotyped in the Caucasian-associated cluster.

Study results and limitations: What a later analysis showed was that several of the most significant clusters appeared linked to common viral pathogens. Researchers reported that a few CMV-associated chains were confirmed in vitro as CMV antigen-specific.

Amplification used 60 Vbeta primers and 13 Jbeta primers. Clones were read by immunoSEQ multiplex PCR, and TCRdb kept only the in-frame ones, dropping some. The table records some 110,000 clones, 76% of them present only once. The sample taken for sequencing was PBMCs. The clonotype was recovered from a man aged 35 to 55 in good health and CMV-seropositive. This sequence joins TRBV6-5 and TRBJ2-4; the D is unclear. The DNA of the CDR3 is TGTGCCAGCAGTTCCGGCAAAAACAGTCAGTACTTC. Protein sequence: CASSSGKNSQYF.